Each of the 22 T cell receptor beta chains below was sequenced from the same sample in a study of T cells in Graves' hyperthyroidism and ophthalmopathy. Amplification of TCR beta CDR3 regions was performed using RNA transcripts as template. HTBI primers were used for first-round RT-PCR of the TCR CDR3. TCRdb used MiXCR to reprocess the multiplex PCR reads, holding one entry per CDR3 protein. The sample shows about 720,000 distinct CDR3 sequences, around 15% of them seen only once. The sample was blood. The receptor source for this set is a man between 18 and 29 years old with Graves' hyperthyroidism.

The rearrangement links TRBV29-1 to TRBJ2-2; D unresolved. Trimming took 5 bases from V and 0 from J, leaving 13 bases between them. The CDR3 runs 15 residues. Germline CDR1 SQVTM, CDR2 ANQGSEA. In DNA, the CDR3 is TGCAGCGTTAGCCAGCATCCCGCGAACACCGGGGAGCTGTTTTTT. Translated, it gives CSVSQHPANTGELFF.

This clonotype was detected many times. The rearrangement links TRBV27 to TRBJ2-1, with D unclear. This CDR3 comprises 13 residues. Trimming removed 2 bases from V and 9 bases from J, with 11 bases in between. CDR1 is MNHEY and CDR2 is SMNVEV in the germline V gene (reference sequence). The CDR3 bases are TGTGCCAGCAGTTTAAGCCCTTCGGCTGAGCAGTTCTTC. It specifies CASSLSPSAEQFF.

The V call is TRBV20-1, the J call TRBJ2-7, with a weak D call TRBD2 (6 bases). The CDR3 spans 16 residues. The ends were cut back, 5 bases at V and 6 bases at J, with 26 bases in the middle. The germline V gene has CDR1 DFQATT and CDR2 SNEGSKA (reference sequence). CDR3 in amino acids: CSALQSGTSSRIEQYF. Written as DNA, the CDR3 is TGCAGTGCTCTCCAATCCGGGACTTCCTCCCGTATCGAGCAGTACTTC.

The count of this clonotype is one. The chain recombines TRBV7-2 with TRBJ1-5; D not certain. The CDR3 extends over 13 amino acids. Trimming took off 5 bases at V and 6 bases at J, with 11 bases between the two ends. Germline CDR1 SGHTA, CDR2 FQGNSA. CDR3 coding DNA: TGTGCCAGCAGCCCCCACACGGGTCAGCCCCAGCATTTT. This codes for CASSPHTGQPQHF.

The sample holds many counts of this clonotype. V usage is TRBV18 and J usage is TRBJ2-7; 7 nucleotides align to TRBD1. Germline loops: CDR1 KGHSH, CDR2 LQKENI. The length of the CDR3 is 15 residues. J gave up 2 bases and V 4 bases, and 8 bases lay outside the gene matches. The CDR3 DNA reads TGTGCCAGCTCACTCCCCGGGACAGTCGCCTACGAGCAGTACTTC. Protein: CASSLPGTVAYEQYF.

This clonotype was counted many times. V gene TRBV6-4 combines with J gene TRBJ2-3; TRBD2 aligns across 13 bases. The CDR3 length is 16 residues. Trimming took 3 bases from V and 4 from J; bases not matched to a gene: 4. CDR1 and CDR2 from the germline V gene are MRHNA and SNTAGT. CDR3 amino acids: CASSEAGLAGADTQYF. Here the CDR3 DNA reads TGTGCCAGCAGTGAAGCAGGACTAGCGGGAGCAGATACGCAGTATTTT.

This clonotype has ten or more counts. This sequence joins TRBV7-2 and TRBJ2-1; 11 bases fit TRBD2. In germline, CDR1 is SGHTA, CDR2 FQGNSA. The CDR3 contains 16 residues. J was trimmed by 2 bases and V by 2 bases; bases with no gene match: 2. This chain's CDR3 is CASSLSSGRTYNEQFF. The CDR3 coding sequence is TGTGCCAGCAGCTTATCTAGCGGGAGGACCTACAATGAGCAGTTCTTC.

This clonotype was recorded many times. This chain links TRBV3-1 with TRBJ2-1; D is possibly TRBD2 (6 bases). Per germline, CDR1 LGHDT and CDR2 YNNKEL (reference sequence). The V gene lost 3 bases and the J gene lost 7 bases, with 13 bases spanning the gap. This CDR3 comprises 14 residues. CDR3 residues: CASSHPFAGNEQFF. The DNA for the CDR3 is TGTGCCAGCAGCCATCCCTTTGCGGGGAATGAGCAGTTCTTC.

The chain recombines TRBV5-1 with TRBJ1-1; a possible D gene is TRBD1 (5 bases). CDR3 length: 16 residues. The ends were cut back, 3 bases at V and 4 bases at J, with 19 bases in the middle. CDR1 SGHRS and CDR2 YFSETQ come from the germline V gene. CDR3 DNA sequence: TGCGCCAGCAGCTACCGCGGGGCGAGGATGGGCACTGAAGCTTTCTTT. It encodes CASSYRGARMGTEAFF.

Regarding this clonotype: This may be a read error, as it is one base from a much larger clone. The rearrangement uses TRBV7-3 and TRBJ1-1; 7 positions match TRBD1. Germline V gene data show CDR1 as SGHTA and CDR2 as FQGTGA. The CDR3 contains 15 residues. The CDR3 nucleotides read TGTGCCAGCAGCCCGACGGGACAGTTAAACACTGAAGCTTCCTTT. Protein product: CASSPTGQLNTEASF.

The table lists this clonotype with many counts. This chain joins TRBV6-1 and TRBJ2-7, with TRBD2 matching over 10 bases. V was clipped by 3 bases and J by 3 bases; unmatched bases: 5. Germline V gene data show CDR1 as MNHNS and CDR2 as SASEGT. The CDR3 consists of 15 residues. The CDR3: CASSDGPSGSYEQYF. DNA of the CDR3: TGTGCCAGCAGTGATGGCCCTAGCGGGAGCTACGAGCAGTACTTC.

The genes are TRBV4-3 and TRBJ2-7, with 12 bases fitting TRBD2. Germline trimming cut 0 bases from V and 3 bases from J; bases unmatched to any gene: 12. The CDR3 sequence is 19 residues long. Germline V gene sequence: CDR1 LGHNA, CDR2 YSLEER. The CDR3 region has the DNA TGCGCCAGCAGCCAAGATACTAGCGGGAGGACCTTTCCATACTACGAGCAGTACTTC. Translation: CASSQDTSGRTFPYYEQYF.

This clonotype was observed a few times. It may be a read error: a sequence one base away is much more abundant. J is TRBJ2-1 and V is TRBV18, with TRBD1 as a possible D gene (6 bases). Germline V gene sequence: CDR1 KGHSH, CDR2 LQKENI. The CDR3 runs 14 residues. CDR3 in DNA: TGTGCCAGCCCACCACCCCAGGGGTGGAATGAGCAGTTCTTC. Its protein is CASPPPQGWNEQFF.

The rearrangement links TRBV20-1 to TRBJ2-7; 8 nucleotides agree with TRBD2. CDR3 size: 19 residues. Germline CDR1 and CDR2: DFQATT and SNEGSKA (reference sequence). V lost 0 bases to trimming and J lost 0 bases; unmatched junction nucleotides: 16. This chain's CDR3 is CSARDLDGFGGGNSYEQYF. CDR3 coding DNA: TGCAGTGCTAGAGATCTGGACGGGTTCGGGGGGGGAAACTCCTACGAGCAGTACTTC.

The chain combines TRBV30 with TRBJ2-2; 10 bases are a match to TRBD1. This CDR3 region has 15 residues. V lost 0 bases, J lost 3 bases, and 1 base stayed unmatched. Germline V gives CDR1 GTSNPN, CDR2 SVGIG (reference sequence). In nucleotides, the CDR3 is TGTGCCTGGAGTGTAGGGACAGGGGACACCGGGGAGCTGTTTTTT. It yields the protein CAWSVGTGDTGELFF. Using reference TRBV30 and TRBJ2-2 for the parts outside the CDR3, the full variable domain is SQTIHQWPATLVQPVGSPLSLECTVEGTSNPNLYWYRQAAGRGLQLLFYSVGIGQISSEVPQNLSASRPQDRQFILSSKKLLLSDSGFYLCAWSVGTGDTGELFFGEGSRLTVL.

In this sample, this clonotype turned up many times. CDR3 loop: CASSGYRAHTDTQYF. The CDR3 region has the DNA TGTGCCAGCAGTGGTTACAGGGCCCACACAGATACGCAGTATTTT. V is TRBV12-3 or TRBV12-4 and J is TRBJ2-3; weak D call: TRBD1 (6 bases). V was pared by 5 bases and J by 2 bases, with 14 bases between. The CDR3 runs 15 residues.

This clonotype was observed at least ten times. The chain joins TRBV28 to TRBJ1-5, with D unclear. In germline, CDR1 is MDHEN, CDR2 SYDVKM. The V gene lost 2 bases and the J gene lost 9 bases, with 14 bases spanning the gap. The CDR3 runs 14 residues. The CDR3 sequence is CASSLRAGSLPQHF. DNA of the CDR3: TGTGCCAGCAGTTTAAGGGCAGGAAGTCTGCCCCAGCATTTT.

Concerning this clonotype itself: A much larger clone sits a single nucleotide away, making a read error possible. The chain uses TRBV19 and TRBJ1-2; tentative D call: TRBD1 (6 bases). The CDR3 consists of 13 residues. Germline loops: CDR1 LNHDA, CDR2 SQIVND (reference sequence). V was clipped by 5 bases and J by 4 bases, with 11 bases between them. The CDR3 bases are TGTGCCAGTAGTGCCGCAGGGGCCTATGGCTACACCTTC. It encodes CASSAAGAYGYTF.

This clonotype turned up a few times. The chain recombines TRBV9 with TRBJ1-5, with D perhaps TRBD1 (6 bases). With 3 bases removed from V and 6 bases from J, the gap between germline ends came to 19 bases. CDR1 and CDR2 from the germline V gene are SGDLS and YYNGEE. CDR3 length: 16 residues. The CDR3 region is CASSAEAGAQVQPQHF. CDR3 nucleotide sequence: TGTGCCAGCAGCGCCGAGGCAGGGGCGCAGGTTCAGCCCCAGCATTTT.

CDR3 in DNA: TGTGCCAGCAGTAAAACTAGCGGGACGTACAATGAGCAGTTCTTC. It specifies CASSKTSGTYNEQFF. This rearrangement joins TRBV27 to TRBJ2-1, with 10 nucleotides matching TRBD2. Germline V CDR1 and CDR2: MNHEY, SMNVEV (reference sequence). The CDR3 consists of 15 residues. The J segment lost 4 bases and the V segment lost 5 bases, leaving 5 bases of the junction unmatched.

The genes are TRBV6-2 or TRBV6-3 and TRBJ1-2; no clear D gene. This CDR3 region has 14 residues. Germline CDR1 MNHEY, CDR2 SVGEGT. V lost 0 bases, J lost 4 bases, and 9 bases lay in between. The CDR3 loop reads CASSYSQASYGYTF. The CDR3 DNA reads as TGTGCCAGCAGTTACTCCCAGGCGAGCTATGGCTACACCTTC.

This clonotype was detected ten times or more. Here the CDR3 reads CASTLNFQEGIYEQYF. The CDR3 DNA reads TGTGCCAGCACCCTTAATTTCCAGGAGGGCATATACGAGCAGTACTTC. This chain links TRBV6-1 with TRBJ2-7; maybe TRBD2 (6 bases). The germline V gene encodes CDR1 MNHNS and CDR2 SASEGT. V lost 7 bases, J lost 4 bases, and 23 bases lay in between. There are 16 residues in the CDR3.